These 24 T cell receptor beta chains originate from one sample sequenced in a study of CD8 T cells in ankylosing spondylitis. TCRdb ran MiXCR on the 5' RACE reads and lists one entry per CDR3 protein. The sample holds tens of thousands of distinct CDR3 sequences; around 25% are singletons and the top ten take around 60%. The specimen sequenced was blood, either unsorted or a sorted T cell fraction (not recorded which). Source of these receptors: a male donor with ankylosing spondylitis or in good health (not recorded which).

This clonotype was found a few times. The gene calls are TRBV12-3 or TRBV12-4 and TRBJ1-5; D is uncertain. This CDR3 is built from 13 residues. V lost 1 base to trimming and J lost 7 bases, with 8 bases between them. The DNA for the CDR3 is TGTGCCAGCAGTTTAGGTCTAGGGCAGCCCCAGCATTTT. This encodes CASSLGLGQPQHF.

This clonotype has only a few counts. V and J are TRBV6-1 and TRBJ1-6; the D gene is possibly TRBD1 (6 bases). Germline values: CDR1 MNHNS, CDR2 SASEGT. This CDR3 spans 14 amino acids. Trimming removed 5 bases from V and 10 bases from J, with 15 bases in between. As DNA, the CDR3 is TGTGCCAGCAGTCTCGTTACAGGGAGCTCACCCCTCCACTTT. It specifies CASSLVTGSSPLHF.

Many counts were recorded for this clonotype. The V call is TRBV20-1, the J call TRBJ2-1, with 8 bases identical to TRBD2. Germline CDR1 reads DFQATT; CDR2 reads SNEGSKA (reference sequence). After removal of 1 base from V and 7 bases from J, the junction contained 3 bases not matched to a gene. The CDR3 covers 13 residues. CDR3 coding DNA: TGCAGTGCTAGAGTTAGCGGGACAAATGAGCAGTTCTTC. Protein: CSARVSGTNEQFF.

The V call is TRBV5-5, the J call TRBJ2-1; TRBD2 agrees at 9 bases. CDR3 length equals 16 residues. CDR1 and CDR2 from the germline V gene are SGHKS and YYEKEE (reference sequence). With V trimmed by 4 bases and J by 8 bases, 13 bases remained unmatched. The chain's CDR3 is CASSRLTSGSGHEQFF. CDR3 DNA sequence: TGTGCCAGCAGCCGCCTGACTAGCGGCTCTGGGCATGAGCAGTTCTTC.

V is TRBV12-3 or TRBV12-4 and J is TRBJ2-1, with 9 bases aligning to TRBD2. This CDR3 is 15 amino acids long. V shed 5 bases, J shed 3 bases, and the junction held 5 bases outside the gene matches. CDR3 sequence: CASSAGLAFYNEQFF. CDR3 DNA: TGTGCCAGCAGTGCGGGACTAGCCTTCTACAATGAGCAGTTCTTC.

The chain is built from TRBV3-1 and TRBJ1-6; no clear D gene. Trimming stripped 1 base from V and 5 bases from J, with 3 bases between. Germline-derived CDR1 and CDR2 are LGHDT and YNNKEL (reference sequence). There are 13 residues in the CDR3. The CDR3 nucleotides are TGTGCCAGCAGCCAAGTAGATAATTCACCCCTCCACTTT. It encodes CASSQVDNSPLHF.

This clonotype was seen only a few times. The chain employs TRBV7-3 and TRBJ2-2, with D perhaps matching TRBD2 (6 bases). The CDR3 contains 15 residues. Trimming stripped 5 bases from V and 5 bases from J, with 15 bases between. From germline, CDR1 is SGHTA and CDR2 FQGTGA. The CDR3 is CASSPAGTGTGELFF. CDR3 nucleotides: TGTGCCAGCAGCCCTGCGGGAACCGGAACCGGGGAGCTGTTTTTT.

This clonotype was seen a handful of times. This chain links TRBV6-5 with TRBJ2-4; D is unresolved. Trimming removed 6 bases at V and 9 bases at J, with 12 bases between. Germline V lookup: CDR1 MNHEY, CDR2 SVGAGI. The CDR3 runs to 12 residues. The CDR3 region has the DNA TGTGCCAGCAGAAACCTCGAAGGCATTCAGTACTTC. Translation gives CASRNLEGIQYF.

This clonotype has a handful of counts. This rearrangement joins TRBV14 to TRBJ2-7; 12 nucleotides align to TRBD1. The germline V gene has CDR1 SGHDN and CDR2 FVKESK. There are 14 residues in the CDR3. The CDR3 is CAPTPGQGALEQYV. The CDR3 DNA sequence: TGTGCGCCAACACCGGGACAGGGGGCATTAGAGCAGTACGTC.

V is TRBV20-1 and J is TRBJ1-4; 8 positions match TRBD1. Germline V CDR1 and CDR2: DFQATT, SNEGSKA (reference sequence). This CDR3 has 13 amino acids. Germline trimming cut 5 bases from V and 8 bases from J; bases unmatched to any gene: 7. CDR3 sequence (DNA): TGCAGTGCTCCCAGGGACAGGTCAGAAAAACTGTTTTTT. It encodes CSAPRDRSEKLFF.

This clonotype was picked up many times. The chain has TRBV7-6 and TRBJ1-1; no reliable D call. V was shortened by 4 bases and J by 1 base, with 10 bases between the two germline ends. Germline loops: CDR1 SGHVS, CDR2 FNYEAQ. The CDR3 runs 14 residues. CDR3 in amino acids: CASSSTAKNTEAFF. In nucleotides, the CDR3 is TGTGCCAGCAGCTCAACTGCAAAGAACACTGAAGCTTTCTTT. Drawing the rest from reference TRBV7-6 and TRBJ1-1, the complete variable domain is GAGVSQSPRYKVTKRGQDVALRCDPISGHVSLYWYRQALGQGPEFLTYFNYEAQQDKSGLPNDRFSAERPEGSISTLTIQRTEQRDSAMYRCASSSTAKNTEAFFGQGTRLTVV.

This chain joins TRBV5-6 and TRBJ1-5; D may be TRBD1 (6 bases). With 2 bases removed from V and 11 bases from J, the gap between germline ends came to 14 bases. CDR1 SGHDT and CDR2 YYEEEE come from the germline V gene. The CDR3 is 13 residues long. CDR3 sequence reads: CASSLRTVAAQHF. In nucleotides, the CDR3 is TGTGCCAGCAGCTTACGGACAGTTGCCGCCCAGCATTTT. The variable domain in full, completed from reference TRBV5-6 and TRBJ1-5, reads DAGVTQSPTHLIKTRGQQVTLRCSPKSGHDTVSWYQQALGQGPQFIFQYYEEEERQRGNFPDRFSGHQFPNYSSELNVNALLLGDSALYLCASSLRTVAAQHFGDGTRLSIL.

The chain employs TRBV7-2 and TRBJ2-7, with 8 bases that match TRBD2. There are 14 residues in the CDR3. The germline gives CDR1 SGHTA, CDR2 FQGNSA. The V segment lost 6 bases and the J segment 0 bases; nucleotides outside the gene matches: 4. The DNA of the CDR3 is TGTGCCAGCAGAAAAACTAGCGGCTCCTACGAGCAGTACTTC. Its translation: CASRKTSGSYEQYF. The full variable domain, its missing parts supplied by reference TRBV7-2 and TRBJ2-7, is GAGVSQSPSNKVTEKGKDVELRCDPISGHTALYWYRQSLGQGLEFLIYFQGNSAPDKSGLPSDRFSAERTGGSVSTLTIQRTQQEDSAVYLCASRKTSGSYEQYFGPGTRLTVT.

The gene calls are TRBV5-1 and TRBJ1-5, with a weak D call TRBD1 (5 bases). The CDR3 totals 14 residues. Between the trimmed V and J ends, which lost 0 bases and 6 bases, there was a span of 10 bases. In germline, CDR1 is SGHRS, CDR2 YFSETQ. CDR3 bases: TGCGCCAGCAGCTTGGCTCAGGGTGGTCAGCCCCAGCATTTT. Protein sequence: CASSLAQGGQPQHF.

This clonotype was counted only a few times. The chain combines TRBV28 with TRBJ2-3, with D perhaps given as TRBD1 or TRBD2 (5 bases each). Trimming took 7 bases from V and 4 from J, leaving 9 bases between them. This CDR3 spans 12 amino acids. Germline V gene sequence: CDR1 MDHEN, CDR2 SYDVKM. This chain's CDR3 is CASKRGADTQYF. CDR3 nucleotides: TGTGCCAGCAAAAGAGGGGCAGATACGCAGTATTTT.

The chain links TRBV5-1 to TRBJ2-2; 8 nucleotides agree with TRBD1. V gave up 0 bases and J gave up 0 bases; unmatched junction bases: 1. Looked up from germline, CDR1 is SGHRS and CDR2 is YFSETQ. The CDR3 runs 16 residues. The DNA of the CDR3 is TGCGCCAGCAGCTTGGAGGGACAGGCGAACACCGGGGAGCTGTTTTTT. Protein: CASSLEGQANTGELFF.

The table lists this clonotype with a few counts. This chain connects TRBV10-2 to TRBJ2-3; no clear D. This CDR3 has 12 residues. The V end lost 8 bases, the J end lost 2 bases, and 8 bases lay between the germline ends. CDR1 and CDR2 (germline): WSHSY, SAAADI. DNA of the CDR3: TGCGCCAGCGGGATGTTCACAGATACGCAGTATTTT. The encoded protein is CASGMFTDTQYF.

This chain uses TRBV20-1 with TRBJ1-5; a possible D gene is TRBD1 (6 bases). Germline V gives CDR1 DFQATT, CDR2 SNEGSKA (reference sequence). CDR3 size: 12 residues. Trimming pared 5 bases from V and 9 bases from J, leaving 14 bases between. The DNA for the CDR3 is TGCAGTGCTCCTCTCAGGGGCGGGCCCCAGCATTTT. Its protein product is CSAPLRGGPQHF.

As concerns this clonotype: Its ends do not fully match the called genes, so a read error is possible. This chain uses TRBV4-2 with TRBJ1-5; 8 bases are shared with TRBD1. The CDR3 is 18 residues long. The germline gives CDR1 LGHNA, CDR2 YNFKEQ. CDR3 residues: CASSQERRGRGSNHPQHF. CDR3 bases: TGTGCCAGCAGCCAAGAGCGCAGGGGGCGGGGAAGCAATCACCCCCAGCATTTT.

V and J are TRBV6-1 and TRBJ2-1, with D perhaps TRBD2 (5 bases). Trimming took off 6 bases at V and 4 bases at J, with 16 bases between the two ends. CDR1 and CDR2 (germline): MNHNS, SASEGT. The CDR3 covers 15 residues. The CDR3 DNA reads TGTGCCAGCAGGACACCGGGGTCGGCTTACAATGAGCAGTTCTTC. Its translation is CASRTPGSAYNEQFF.

The chain has TRBV20-1 and TRBJ1-5, with 7 positions matching TRBD1. After removal of 5 bases from V and 0 bases from J, the junction contained 7 bases not matched to a gene. This CDR3 spans 15 amino acids. Germline CDR1 reads DFQATT; CDR2 reads SNEGSKA (reference sequence). The DNA for the CDR3 is TGCAGTGCTTCTCAGACAGGGAATAGCAATCAGCCCCAGCATTTT. The encoded protein is CSASQTGNSNQPQHF.

V usage is TRBV27 and J usage is TRBJ2-7; 7 bases are a match to TRBD1. Trimming at V came to 2 bases and at J to 4 bases, leaving 14 bases not matched to a gene. The CDR3 length is 17 residues. From germline, CDR1 is MNHEY and CDR2 SMNVEV (reference sequence). CDR3 protein: CASSLQGGGFPLYEQYF. Written as DNA, the CDR3 is TGTGCCAGCAGTTTACAAGGGGGCGGTTTCCCCTTATACGAGCAGTACTTC.

This clonotype showed up just a few times. The genes are TRBV28 and TRBJ2-2; tentative D call: TRBD2 (5 bases). Germline CDR1 and CDR2: MDHEN and SYDVKM. There are 16 residues in the CDR3. V was trimmed by 1 base and J by 6 bases, leaving 15 bases between them. This chain's CDR3 is CASSLLFLAPAGELFF. CDR3 DNA: TGTGCCAGCAGTTTATTATTCCTAGCCCCAGCCGGGGAGCTGTTTTTT.

This clonotype has just a few counts. This chain links TRBV5-1 with TRBJ2-3; no clear D gene. CDR3 size: 18 residues. Trimming stripped 0 bases from V and 2 bases from J, with 19 bases between. Germline CDR1 reads SGHRS; CDR2 reads YFSETQ. Written as DNA, the CDR3 is TGCGCCAGCAGCTTGGATCCCACAATAAGACAAGACACAGATACGCAGTATTTT. Translating gives CASSLDPTIRQDTDTQYF.